The clone carrying this T cell receptor (beta chain) was found a few times. Its antigen is still unknown. This sample is part of a study of cytomegalovirus exposure and HLA in healthy donors. Study results and limitations: Most TCRs appeared rarely, but some public TCRs recurred in many donors. Analysis was carried out at a later point, and it linked a missense DCLRE1C variant to TCR beta V- and J-gene trimming. Per published accounts, TCR beta sequences correctly predicted the HLA-A and HLA-B alleles of most subjects.

The PCR made use of 60 Vbeta and 13 Jbeta primers. Generated by immunoSEQ multiplex PCR, the TCRdb table keeps only in-frame clones and is missing some. The sample gives some 130,000 clones, approximately 87% of which show up once; more than 4.5% is in the top ten. CDR1 is LGHNA and CDR2 is YSLEER in the germline V gene. The CDR3 runs 13 residues. With 1 base removed from V and 3 bases from J, the gap between germline ends came to 7 bases. This chain links TRBV4-3 with TRBJ2-7; maybe TRBD2 (5 bases). Source material: PBMCs. The clonotype comes from a woman in her twenties or thirties in good health and CMV-seronegative. This CDR3 reads CASSQGEYYEQYF. DNA of the CDR3: TGCGCCAGCAGCCAAGGGGAGTACTACGAGCAGTACTTC.